A single sample is the source of the 10 T cell receptor beta chains below, sequenced in a study of Graves' ophthalmopathy and Graves' hyperthyroidism. Amplified material comprised TCR beta CDR3 regions derived from RNA transcripts. HTBI primers served in a first-round RT-PCR, which a second-round multiplex PCR followed. TCRdb used MiXCR to reprocess the multiplex PCR reads, holding one entry per CDR3 protein. The sample consists of hundreds of thousands of distinct CDR3 sequences, approximately 21% of them appearing once. Input material: peripheral blood. These TCRs come from a woman aged 18 to 35 with stable Graves' hyperthyroidism.

Ten or more counts support this clonotype. The chain links TRBV20-1 to TRBJ2-7; TRBD2 aligns across 7 bases. CDR1 DFQATT and CDR2 SNEGSKA come from the germline V gene (reference sequence). This CDR3 has 16 residues. V shed 3 bases and J 2 bases; nucleotides not matched to a gene: 13. CDR3 nucleotides: TGCAGTGCTAGGGGGACCGGCGTAGCGGGTACCTACGAGCAGTACTTC. Translating it yields CSARGTGVAGTYEQYF.

This clonotype has ten or more counts. V gene TRBV12-3 or TRBV12-4 combines with J gene TRBJ2-5, with D perhaps matching TRBD1 (6 bases). CDR3 size: 14 residues. The V and J ends lost 3 bases and 2 bases respectively, with 10 bases between them. The DNA for the CDR3 is TGTGCCAGCAGTTTGGGACATCAGCAAGAGACCCAGTACTTC. Amino acids: CASSLGHQQETQYF.

This clonotype was found many times. CDR3 loop: CASSLDPPGTAYGYTF. The DNA for the CDR3 is TGTGCCAGCAGCTTAGATCCCCCCGGGACAGCTTATGGCTACACCTTC. The chain carries TRBV11-2 and TRBJ1-2; 7 nucleotides line up with TRBD1. The CDR3 extends over 16 amino acids. Germline V gene data show CDR1 as SGHAT and CDR2 as FQNNGV. With V trimmed by 0 bases and J by 5 bases, 9 bases remained unmatched.

DNA for the CDR3: TGTGCCAGCAGCTTAACGAGCGAGCGGGGGCAAGAGACCCAGTACTTC. Its translation is CASSLTSERGQETQYF. This rearrangement joins TRBV12-3 or TRBV12-4 to TRBJ2-5; 8 nucleotides match TRBD2. CDR3 length equals 16 residues. Trimming cost V 6 bases and J 2 bases; bases outside gene matches: 11.

This clonotype was found many times. The V call is TRBV12-3 or TRBV12-4, the J call TRBJ2-2; D ambiguous. V lost 2 bases, J lost 0 bases, and 7 bases lay in between. This CDR3 is built from 15 residues. The CDR3 nucleotides read TGTGCCAGCAGTTTATATGGTACGAACACCGGGGAGCTGTTTTTT. Residues: CASSLYGTNTGELFF.

This clonotype was recorded at least ten times. V and J are TRBV10-3 and TRBJ2-5; maybe TRBD1 (5 bases). V was trimmed by 3 bases and J by 5 bases, leaving 16 bases between them. CDR3 length: 15 amino acids. Germline CDR1 ENHRY, CDR2 SYGVKD. Here the CDR3 reads CAISDSGQGGETQYF. CDR3 DNA: TGTGCCATCAGTGACAGTGGTCAGGGTGGGGAGACCCAGTACTTC.

At least ten counts were recorded for this clonotype. The J gene is TRBJ2-7, the V gene TRBV25-1, with 7 bases that match TRBD2. This CDR3 has 13 amino acids. Losses at the gene ends were 7 bases for V and 3 bases for J; bases not matched to a gene: 6. Germline CDR1 is MGHDK and CDR2 is SYGVNS. In DNA, the CDR3 is TGTGCCAGCAATCGCGGGAGAGACTACGAGCAGTACTTC. Translation gives CASNRGRDYEQYF.

The sample holds many counts of this clonotype. V is TRBV20-1 and J is TRBJ2-7; a possible D gene is TRBD2 (5 bases). Trimming cost V 3 bases and J 0 bases, with 12 bases left between them. The CDR3 length is 14 residues. Germline lookup yields CDR1 DFQATT and CDR2 SNEGSKA (reference sequence). The CDR3 sequence is CSARDLKSSYEQYF. Here the CDR3 DNA reads TGCAGTGCTAGGGACTTGAAGAGCTCCTACGAGCAGTACTTC.

This clonotype was detected ten times or more. This chain connects TRBV9 to TRBJ2-5; the D gene could be TRBD1 or TRBD2 (5 bases each). Germline V gives CDR1 SGDLS, CDR2 YYNGEE. V was pared by 0 bases and J by 5 bases, with 14 bases between. This CDR3 is built from 15 residues. The CDR3, as DNA: TGTGCCAGCAGCGTAGATTCGGGGCCAATGGAGACCCAGTACTTC. Translation: CASSVDSGPMETQYF.

This clonotype has more than one count but fewer than ten. V and J are TRBV5-1 and TRBJ2-5; 8 positions match TRBD1. Losses at the gene ends were 4 bases for V and 2 bases for J; bases not matched to a gene: 7. There are 15 residues in the CDR3. The germline gives CDR1 SGHRS, CDR2 YFSETQ. The CDR3 nucleotides are TGCGCCAGCAGCCTGAGACAGGGGATTCAAGAGACCCAGTACTTC. This sequence encodes CASSLRQGIQETQYF.